The rows below give T cell receptor beta chains drawn from one sample of a study of T cell responses to AZD1222 COVID-19 vaccine. TCRdb keeps only in-frame clones here, not all; method: immunoSEQ multiplex PCR. The sample lists about 110,000 clones, about 85% seen once, with under 2.5% in the top ten. This specimen consisted of peripheral blood, obtained 28 days after the second AZD1222 dose. The receptors originated from an adult who received the AZD1222 COVID-19 vaccine. CDR3s include the opening cysteine and the closing phenylalanine or tryptophan.

cdr3_length j_call v_call cdr3_aa
13 TRBJ1-2 TRBV12-3/TRBV12-4 CASSLGTDYGYTF
13 TRBJ2-7 TRBV30 CAWSTWEGYEQYF
16 TRBJ2-6 TRBV7-9 CASSLLQGSGANVLTF
15 TRBJ1-2 TRBV3-1/TRBV3-2 CASSHTDRVNYGYTF
16 TRBJ1-6 TRBV5-1 CASSLTGRLGGSPLHF
16 TRBJ1-5 TRBV19 CASSRTGDFSNQPQHF
16 TRBJ2-2 TRBV9 CASSVDPGQGAGELFF
15 TRBJ2-7 TRBV4-1 CASSQGRQGRGGQYF
14 TRBJ2-5 TRBV5-1 CASSLGGSQETQYF
17 TRBJ2-7 TRBV18 CASSPEGTSGRQNEQYF
14 TRBJ1-2 TRBV27 CASSLTWANNGYTF
15 TRBJ2-7 TRBV27 CASSRYSSGSYEQYF
17 TRBJ2-1 TRBV5-5 CASSSLLAGGQSNEQFF
15 TRBJ1-2 TRBV7-9 CASSPTGFSNYGYTF
15 TRBJ2-1 TRBV5-1 CASSPSGRSYNEQFF
15 TRBJ2-3 TRBV2 CASIRTSGSTDTQYF
12 TRBJ1-1 TRBV30 CAWEDMNTEAFF
15 TRBJ1-1 TRBV20-1 CSASLPGRGNTEAFF
14 TRBJ1-2 TRBV6-5 CASSYGGSNYGYTF
13 TRBJ1-1 TRBV4-2 CASSQIGDTEAFF
20 TRBJ2-7 TRBV28 CASSLRFAGLADPDPYEQYF
16 TRBJ2-5 TRBV14 CASSQGLAGGQETQYF
12 TRBJ1-1 TRBV12-3/TRBV12-4 CASKRQNTEAFF
16 TRBJ1-1 TRBV3-1/TRBV3-2 CASSQTSGQTNTEAFF
16 TRBJ1-3 TRBV28 CASSIPPGQRGNTIYF
13 TRBJ1-1 TRBV6-1 CASSEGRGGEAFF
16 TRBJ1-5 TRBV27 CASKKLTEYSNQPQHF
15 TRBJ2-5 TRBV7-3 CASSLRGTVQETQYF
21 TRBJ1-1 TRBV21-1 CASQVGGTDLNSTVFLPEAFF
14 TRBJ2-2 TRBV6-6 CASSYSPDTGELFF
16 TRBJ2-1 TRBV4-2 CASSQGWTGSYNEQFF
15 TRBJ1-4 TRBV7-9 CASSLGGQGNEKLFF
16 TRBJ2-7 TRBV7-2 CASSVRASGTLYEQYF
16 TRBJ2-7 TRBV11-2 CASSSSGAGERYEQYF
18 TRBJ1-2 TRBV6-2/TRBV6-3 CASSFHPGQKMGLNGYTF
14 TRBJ2-2 TRBV6-5 CASSYSRSTGELFF
13 TRBJ2-7 TRBV6-5 CASRGRGSYEQYF
14 TRBJ1-5 TRBV4-3 CASSRNRGGQPQHF
15 TRBJ1-5 TRBV24-1 CATSDGGYSNQPQHF
14 TRBJ1-1 TRBV2 CASSEQGGSTEAFF
14 TRBJ1-4 TRBV15 CATSIGQGREKLFF
16 TRBJ2-7 TRBV6-5 CASSYSGLAGVNEQYF
14 TRBJ2-1 TRBV5-5 CASSKDRDYNEQFF
17 TRBJ1-5 TRBV28 CASSLQLGQFSNQPQHF
15 TRBJ2-1 TRBV28 CASSLSQGANNEQFF
13 TRBJ2-7 TRBV18 CASSRQGNYEQYF
13 TRBJ1-2 TRBV30 CAWSQTGIGGYTF
13 TRBJ1-2 TRBV7-9 CASSSGAGHGYTF
13 TRBJ1-1 TRBV11-2 CASSFLGGFEAFF
15 TRBJ1-6 TRBV7-8 CASSLGQGNNSPLHF
14 TRBJ2-7 TRBV3-1/TRBV3-2 CASSKRQGWYEQYF